These 26 T cell receptor beta chains originate from one sample sequenced in a study of early T cells in non-severe SARS-CoV-2 infection (dated by TCRdb to about 2021). The library came from 5' RACE. Instrument on record: NextSeq 500. Starting from the raw public reads, TCRdb applied fastp trimming at Q25, assembled clones with MiXCR and retained in-frame beta chains. Identical CDR3 protein sequences are pooled into one entry, listed with their most common genes and DNA. This sample holds about 67,000 distinct CDR3 sequences; roughly 11% were observed only once. Roughly 3.8% of the sample is held by the ten biggest clonotypes. Sequenced input: whole blood. The receptors were sampled from an adult who was a healthcare worker with PCR-confirmed SARS-CoV-2 infection or an uninfected control (not recorded which).

This clonotype was recorded at least ten times. The genes are TRBV7-9 and TRBJ2-3, with D possibly being TRBD2 (5 bases). Trimming left V 0 bases short and J 3 bases short, with 10 bases between. This CDR3 has 15 amino acids. Germline V gene sequence: CDR1 SEHNR, CDR2 FQNEAQ (reference sequence). CDR3: CASSLAGAPTDTQYF. The DNA of the CDR3 is TGTGCCAGCAGCTTAGCGGGAGCCCCTACAGATACGCAGTATTTT. Full variable domain (missing parts from reference TRBV7-9 and TRBJ2-3): DTGVSQNPRHKITKRGQNVTFRCDPISEHNRLYWYRQTLGQGPEFLTYFQNEAQLEKSRLLSDRFSAERPKGSFSTLEIQRTEQGDSAMYLCASSLAGAPTDTQYFGPGTRLTVL.

This clonotype was picked up many times. This rearrangement joins TRBV24-1 to TRBJ2-1, with no clear D. Germline loops: CDR1 KGHDR, CDR2 SFDVKD. The CDR3 runs to 14 residues. Between the trimmed V and J ends, which lost 3 bases and 6 bases, there was a span of 11 bases. DNA for the CDR3: TGTGCCACCAGTGATCCCCAGGTAGTCAATGAGCAGTTCTTC. Translating it yields CATSDPQVVNEQFF.

This clonotype was detected ten times or more. The V and J genes are TRBV13 and TRBJ2-1; 8 bases are shared with TRBD2. In germline, CDR1 is PRHDT, CDR2 FYEKMQ (reference sequence). The length of the CDR3 is 14 residues. V lost 3 bases, J lost 15 bases, and 13 bases stayed unmatched. The DNA for the CDR3 is TGTGCCAGCAGCTTCGGGAGGGCCGGAGGTGGTCTGTTCTTC. It translates to CASSFGRAGGGLFF.

This clonotype was counted only a few times. V gene TRBV10-3 combines with J gene TRBJ2-2; maybe TRBD2 (5 bases). The CDR3 sequence is 17 residues long. The germline V gene encodes CDR1 ENHRY and CDR2 SYGVKD. Trimming took 6 bases from V and 0 from J, leaving 17 bases between them. CDR3 region: CAIRGRTRAANTGELFF. The DNA for the CDR3 is TGTGCCATCAGGGGTCGAACTAGGGCCGCGAACACCGGGGAGCTGTTTTTT.

This chain links TRBV20-1 with TRBJ2-3; D is uncertain. The CDR3 spans 13 residues. Germline V gene lookup returns CDR1 DFQATT and CDR2 SNEGSKA (reference sequence). The V and J ends lost 3 bases and 0 bases respectively, with 7 bases between them. The CDR3 loop is CSASVRSTDTQYF. In nucleotides, the CDR3 is TGCAGTGCTAGTGTGAGGAGCACAGATACGCAGTATTTT.

On this clonotype: Given a much more abundant clone one base away, this may be a read error. The rearrangement links TRBV7-9 to TRBJ2-2, with 7 positions matching TRBD2. This CDR3 contains 17 residues. Germline assignment: CDR1 SEHNR and CDR2 FQNEAQ (reference sequence). The CDR3 protein is CVSSSIGPGLTSGELFF. DNA for the CDR3: TGTGTCAGCAGCTCGATCGGACCGGGACTAACCTCCGGGGAGCTGTTTTTT.

This clonotype has ten or more counts. This rearrangement joins TRBV7-9 to TRBJ2-1; D is perhaps TRBD1 (5 bases). This CDR3 has 13 amino acids. Germline values: CDR1 SEHNR, CDR2 FQNEAQ (reference sequence). Trimming left V 0 bases short and J 8 bases short, with 8 bases between. CDR3 protein: CASSLALGDEQFF. The DNA of the CDR3 is TGTGCCAGCAGCTTAGCGCTAGGGGATGAGCAGTTCTTC.

This CDR3 is CASSQARTGATGELFF. The CDR3 coding sequence is TGCGCCAGCAGCCAGGCCCGGACAGGGGCCACCGGGGAGCTGTTTTTT. The chain links TRBV4-1 to TRBJ2-2, with 9 bases fitting TRBD1. Germline values: CDR1 MGHRA, CDR2 YSYEKL. This CDR3 spans 16 amino acids. Trimming removed 3 bases from V and 4 bases from J; junction bases left unmatched: 6.

This clonotype was recorded a few times. The chain has TRBV6-6 and TRBJ2-5; the match to TRBD2 covers 7 bases. J was trimmed by 5 bases and V by 7 bases; bases with no gene match: 13. This CDR3 contains 15 residues. Germline CDR1 is MNHNY and CDR2 is SVGAGI (reference sequence). The CDR3 sequence: CASTYGGGSTETQYF. DNA for the CDR3: TGTGCCAGCACCTACGGAGGCGGGAGTACGGAGACCCAGTACTTC.

This clonotype was counted between two and nine times. The genes are TRBV7-9 and TRBJ2-6; D not resolved. The V and J ends lost 0 bases and 3 bases respectively, with 6 bases between them. The germline CDR1 and CDR2 sequences are SEHNR and FQNEAQ (reference sequence). The CDR3 runs 15 residues. CDR3 amino acids: CASSLALYGANVLTF. The CDR3 DNA sequence: TGTGCCAGCAGCTTAGCCCTCTATGGGGCCAACGTCCTGACTTTC.

The table lists this clonotype with many counts. The chain employs TRBV14 and TRBJ2-1; D call uncertain. V dropped 0 bases and J dropped 9 bases, with 18 bases sitting between them. CDR1 and CDR2 (germline): SGHDN, FVKESK. CDR3 length: 16 residues. The CDR3 region has the DNA TGTGCCAGCAGCCAAGAGGTTTCGGCCCTACGAAGTGAGCAGTTCTTC. Translation: CASSQEVSALRSEQFF.

This clonotype was detected a few times. The V call is TRBV9, the J call TRBJ2-1; 14 positions agree with TRBD2. Per the germline V gene, CDR1 is SGDLS and CDR2 is YYNGEE. This CDR3 is 16 amino acids long. V lost 3 bases and J lost 7; bases outside the gene matches: 6. The CDR3 region is CASSARTSGGWNEQFF. As DNA, the CDR3 is TGTGCCAGCAGCGCCAGGACTAGCGGGGGGTGGAATGAGCAGTTCTTC. Combining the CDR3 with reference TRBV9 and TRBJ2-1 gives the whole variable domain DSGVTQTPKHLITATGQRVTLRCSPRSGDLSVYWYQQSLDQGLQFLIQYYNGEERAKGNILERFSAQQFPDLHSELNLSSLELGDSALYFCASSARTSGGWNEQFFGPGTRLTVL.

This clonotype was recorded many times. The genes are TRBV6-2 or TRBV6-3 and TRBJ2-3; 7 bases agree with TRBD2. Trimming cost V 6 bases and J 3 bases; bases outside gene matches: 6. The CDR3 consists of 14 residues. Germline values: CDR1 MNHEY, CDR2 SVGEGT. The CDR3 region has the DNA TGTGCCAGCAGAGCGGAGGGAGGGACAGATACGCAGTATTTT. It encodes CASRAEGGTDTQYF.

V gene TRBV3-1 combines with J gene TRBJ2-7; the D is unclear. Germline loops: CDR1 LGHDT, CDR2 YNNKEL (reference sequence). The V gene lost 2 bases and the J gene lost 6 bases, with 11 bases spanning the gap. The CDR3 covers 13 residues. The CDR3 coding sequence is TGTGCCAGCAGCCAACTGGCCACCCCCGAGCAGTACTTC. This sequence encodes CASSQLATPEQYF.

This clonotype has ten or more counts. This chain joins TRBV14 and TRBJ1-1, with D unresolved. This CDR3 comprises 17 residues. Germline V lookup: CDR1 SGHDN, CDR2 FVKESK. V was shortened by 3 bases and J by 3 bases, with 20 bases between the two germline ends. In DNA form, the CDR3 reads TGTGCCAGCAGCCACCGATTCATCGCCCTAGGTTACACTGAAGCTTTCTTT. Translating it yields CASSHRFIALGYTEAFF.

The rearrangement links TRBV12-3 or TRBV12-4 to TRBJ2-1; D is undetermined. The CDR3 is 13 residues long. V gave up 7 bases and J gave up 5 bases, with 12 bases separating them. This CDR3 reads CASNLRGHNEQFF. The CDR3 nucleotides read TGTGCCAGCAACCTCAGAGGACACAATGAGCAGTTCTTC.

This clonotype was seen at least ten times. This chain joins TRBV4-1 and TRBJ2-1; 9 nucleotides agree with TRBD2. Germline V gene data show CDR1 as MGHRA and CDR2 as YSYEKL. This CDR3 is 16 amino acids long. With V trimmed by 3 bases and J by 2 bases, 5 bases remained unmatched. CDR3: CASSQPGLATYNEQFF. CDR3 nucleotides: TGCGCCAGCAGCCAGCCGGGACTAGCAACCTACAATGAGCAGTTCTTC.

This clonotype was counted ten times or more. V gene TRBV4-1 combines with J gene TRBJ2-1; 9 nucleotides match TRBD2. Germline V gives CDR1 MGHRA, CDR2 YSYEKL. The CDR3 contains 16 residues. Trimming at V came to 1 base and at J to 6 bases, leaving 7 bases not matched to a gene. CDR3 loop: CASSQGASGKRNEQFF. The CDR3 DNA sequence: TGCGCCAGCAGCCAAGGTGCTAGCGGGAAACGCAATGAGCAGTTCTTC.

The chain recombines TRBV5-1 with TRBJ1-1, with 7 positions matching TRBD1. There are 14 residues in the CDR3. V shed 0 bases, J shed 7 bases, and the junction held 6 bases outside the gene matches. Germline CDR1 and CDR2: SGHRS and YFSETQ. CDR3 sequence reads: CASSLGQGTGEAFF. CDR3 DNA sequence: TGCGCCAGCAGCTTGGGACAGGGAACGGGTGAAGCTTTCTTT.

The chain joins TRBV24-1 to TRBJ2-1; 12 bases line up with TRBD2. V lost 4 bases and J lost 2; bases outside the gene matches: 14. The CDR3 has 20 residues. In germline, CDR1 is KGHDR, CDR2 SFDVKD. The CDR3 loop reads CATSDSSGRAERAPYNEQFF. The CDR3 nucleotides read TGTGCCACCAGTGACTCTAGCGGGAGGGCAGAGAGAGCCCCCTACAATGAGCAGTTCTTC.

Many counts were recorded for this clonotype. This chain uses TRBV13 with TRBJ2-3; the match to TRBD2 covers 10 bases. The V and J ends lost 6 bases and 6 bases, in that order; junction bases with no gene match: 6. This CDR3 spans 14 amino acids. Germline V gene sequence: CDR1 PRHDT, CDR2 FYEKMQ (reference sequence). CDR3 region: CASRALAGVDTQYF. The CDR3 region has the DNA TGTGCCAGCAGGGCGCTAGCGGGAGTGGATACGCAGTATTTT. The full variable domain, with the rest looked up from reference TRBV13 and TRBJ2-3, is AAGVIQSPRHLIKEKRETATLKCYPIPRHDTVYWYQQGPGQDPQFLISFYEKMQSDKGSIPDRFSAQQFSDYHSELNMSSLELGDSALYFCASRALAGVDTQYFGPGTRLTVL.

The CDR3 region has the DNA TGTGCCAGCAGTTTATTTGAGGTTTTCCTATCGAAAGGTTCGACCTACGAGCAGTACTTC. It translates to CASSLFEVFLSKGSTYEQYF. The chain recombines TRBV12-3 or TRBV12-4 with TRBJ2-7; D is unclear. This CDR3 is built from 20 residues. V lost 2 bases to trimming and J lost 2 bases, with 28 bases between them.

This clonotype was recorded at least ten times. The rearrangement joins TRBV9 to TRBJ2-1; perhaps D is TRBD1 or TRBD2 (5 bases each). Germline values: CDR1 SGDLS, CDR2 YYNGEE. Trimming cost V 4 bases and J 0 bases, with 14 bases left between them. This CDR3 has 16 residues. The CDR3 loop is CASSPPGQLSYNEQFF. CDR3 sequence (DNA): TGTGCCAGCAGCCCCCCGGGGCAGCTCTCCTACAATGAGCAGTTCTTC.

This clonotype was picked up many times. CDR3 amino acids: CASSFRSGAYGYTF. Here the CDR3 DNA reads TGTGCCAGCAGCTTTAGGTCTGGGGCGTATGGCTACACCTTC. V and J are TRBV7-8 and TRBJ1-2, with D possibly being TRBD1 (5 bases). CDR1 is SGHVS, CDR2 FQNEAQ, per germline. The CDR3 is made up of 14 amino acids. V gave up 3 bases and J gave up 5 bases, with 13 bases separating them.

V is TRBV6-6 and J is TRBJ2-5; 7 positions agree with TRBD2. Germline CDR1 and CDR2: MNHNY and SVGAGI (reference sequence). V lost 5 bases to trimming and J lost 2 bases; unmatched junction nucleotides: 8. The CDR3 contains 15 residues. The CDR3 nucleotides are TGTGCCAGCAGTAAAACTAGCGTGCCACAAGAGACCCAGTACTTC. This sequence encodes CASSKTSVPQETQYF.

This CDR3 is CSAENSGGRYEQYF. In DNA form, the CDR3 reads TGCAGTGCCGAAAACTCCGGGGGTCGCTACGAGCAGTACTTC. This sequence joins TRBV20-1 and TRBJ2-7; TRBD2 is a possible D gene (6 bases). The CDR3 loop spans 14 amino acids. V was clipped by 6 bases and J by 3 bases, with 18 bases between them. The V gene's germline CDR1 is DFQATT and CDR2 SNEGSKA (reference sequence).